The sequence of this T cell receptor (beta chain) was determined in a study of blood T cell repertoires in COVID-19. For the study at large: T cells, B-cell-depleted T cells, or PBMCs provided the cDNA or gDNA that served as material.

Original methodology: Amplifying reference gene primers gave estimates of nucleated cell counts. Profiling relied on immunoSEQ multiplex PCR, and the TCRdb table lists in-frame clones only, not all of them. V, J and clone size derive from that table, while D and trimming were established from the DNA sequence. The table shows around 180,000 clones, with more than 75% occurring only once. The CDR3 is 13 residues long. J lost 6 bases, V lost 7 bases, and 2 bases had no gene match. The germline V gene has CDR1 MNHEY and CDR2 SVGAGI. This chain uses TRBV6-5 with TRBJ1-6; TRBD1 matches at 8 bases. Sequenced: peripheral blood. The receptor was derived from a human donor in a cohort sampled during active COVID-19. CDR3 sequence: CASNTGGNSPLHF. The CDR3 DNA reads TGTGCCAGCAACACAGGGGGTAATTCACCCCTCCACTTT.